The TCR beta chain described here comes from a study of T cells after yellow fever vaccination. Study-wide results and limits: The presence of abundant clonotypes contaminating from the bulk population was possible in FACS-sorted repertoires.

Each CDR3 protein is one row after TCRdb ran MiXCR on the 5' RACE reads. The sample has hundreds of thousands of distinct CDR3 sequences, roughly 3.5% seen once; the top ten hold 23%. This clonotype was observed a few times. Its antigen is as yet unknown. The TCR was taken from a man younger than 35 who received the YFV17D yellow fever vaccine. The sequences come from PBMCs, collected on the day of the yellow fever booster vaccination.

The CDR3 loop is CASSSSGDNSPLHF. The CDR3 DNA reads as TGCGCCAGCAGCTCGTCGGGGGATAATTCACCCCTCCACTTT. This chain uses TRBV5-1 with TRBJ1-6; D perhaps matches TRBD1 (5 bases). V gave up 3 bases and J gave up 5 bases, with 9 bases separating them. This CDR3 has 14 residues. The germline CDR1 and CDR2 sequences are SGHRS and YFSETQ.